A selection of T cell receptor beta chains follows, all from one sample in a study of T cells in Graves' hyperthyroidism and ophthalmopathy. MiXCR was run by TCRdb on the multiplex PCR reads, yielding one entry per CDR3 protein. This sample yields some 550,000 distinct CDR3 sequences, of which approximately 16% are seen a single time; 2.5% to 4% belongs to the top ten. Sequencing was performed on blood. These receptor sequences come from a middle-aged woman with Graves' ophthalmopathy. Each CDR3 is given with its conserved first and last residue.

V gene: TRBV5-8; CDR3 protein: CASSLRTDNTGELFF
V gene: TRBV19; CDR3 protein: CASSSAGPNYGYTF
V gene: TRBV5-6; CDR3 protein: CASNQETGADTQYF
V gene: TRBV11-2; CDR3 protein: CASSVGRLAGDNYEQYF
V gene: TRBV12-3/TRBV12-4; CDR3 protein: CASSFWGNEQFF
V gene: TRBV29-1; CDR3 protein: CSVEDPTGYYEQYF
V gene: TRBV12-3/TRBV12-4; CDR3 protein: CASSLGGHQANYGYTF
V gene: TRBV10-1; CDR3 protein: CASSESGQTYEQYF
V gene: TRBV12-3/TRBV12-4; CDR3 protein: CASSGPRGGPAGELFF
V gene: TRBV5-1; CDR3 protein: CASSLLIREFTDTQYF
V gene: TRBV7-2; CDR3 protein: CASSRTGNINNEQFF
V gene: TRBV18; CDR3 protein: CASSPSEYGEQFF
V gene: TRBV7-2; CDR3 protein: CASRILGTVNQPQHF
V gene: TRBV2; CDR3 protein: CASSADGSLTEAFF
V gene: TRBV15; CDR3 protein: CATSPRGSGRAGELFF
V gene: TRBV7-8; CDR3 protein: CASSPLLTGTGGSNTEAFF
V gene: TRBV11-2; CDR3 protein: CASSLAPTGLNTEAFF
V gene: TRBV7-8; CDR3 protein: CASSSQGVAGTGELFF
V gene: TRBV3-1; CDR3 protein: CASSPTSSGTYEQYF
V gene: TRBV27; CDR3 protein: CASSFYRRDRVANEQFF
V gene: TRBV5-4; CDR3 protein: CASSSTGGPEAFF
V gene: TRBV7-9; CDR3 protein: CASSLSGTVHEQYF
V gene: TRBV6-1; CDR3 protein: CASSSLAGATGELFF
V gene: TRBV5-1; CDR3 protein: CASSLAGKGSPLHF
V gene: TRBV20-1; CDR3 protein: CSASRVSSYEQYF
V gene: TRBV11-3; CDR3 protein: CASSLDSRDSSYNEQFF
V gene: TRBV2; CDR3 protein: CASSAELAGTDTQYF
V gene: TRBV6-1; CDR3 protein: CASSEGAFVGSYTF
V gene: TRBV12-3/TRBV12-4; CDR3 protein: CASSFTGGNQPQHF